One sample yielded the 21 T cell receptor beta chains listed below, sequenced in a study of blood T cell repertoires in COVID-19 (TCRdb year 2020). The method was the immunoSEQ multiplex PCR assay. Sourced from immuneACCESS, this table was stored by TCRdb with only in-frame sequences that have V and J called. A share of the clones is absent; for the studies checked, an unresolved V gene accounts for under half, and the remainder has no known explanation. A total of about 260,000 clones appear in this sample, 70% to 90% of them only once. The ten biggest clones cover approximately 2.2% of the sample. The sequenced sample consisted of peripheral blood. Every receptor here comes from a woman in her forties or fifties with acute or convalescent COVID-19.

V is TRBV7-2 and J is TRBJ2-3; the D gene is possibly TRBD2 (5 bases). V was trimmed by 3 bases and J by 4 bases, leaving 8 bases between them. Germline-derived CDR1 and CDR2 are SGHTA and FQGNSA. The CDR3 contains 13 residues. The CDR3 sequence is CASSFTRADTQYF. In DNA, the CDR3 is TGTGCCAGCAGCTTCACTAGGGCAGATACGCAGTATTTT.

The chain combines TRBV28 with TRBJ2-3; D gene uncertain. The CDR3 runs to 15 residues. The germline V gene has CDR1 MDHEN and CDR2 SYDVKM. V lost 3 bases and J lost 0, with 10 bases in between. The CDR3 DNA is TGTGCCAGCAGTTTTGGCGGCTCTAGCACAGATACGCAGTATTTT. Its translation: CASSFGGSSTDTQYF.

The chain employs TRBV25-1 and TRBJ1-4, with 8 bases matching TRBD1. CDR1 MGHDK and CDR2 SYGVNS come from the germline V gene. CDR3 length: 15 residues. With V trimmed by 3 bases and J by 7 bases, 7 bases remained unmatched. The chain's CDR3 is CASSDPGTGSEKLFF. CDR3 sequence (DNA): TGTGCCAGCAGTGACCCCGGGACAGGTAGTGAAAAACTGTTTTTT.

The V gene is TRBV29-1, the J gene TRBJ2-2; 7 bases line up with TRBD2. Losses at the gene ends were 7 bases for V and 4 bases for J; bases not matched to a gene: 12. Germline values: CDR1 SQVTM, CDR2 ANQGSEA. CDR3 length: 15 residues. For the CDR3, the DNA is TGCAGCGCGGCTCGGCGGGAGTATCCCACCGGGGAGCTGTTTTTT. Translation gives CSAARREYPTGELFF.

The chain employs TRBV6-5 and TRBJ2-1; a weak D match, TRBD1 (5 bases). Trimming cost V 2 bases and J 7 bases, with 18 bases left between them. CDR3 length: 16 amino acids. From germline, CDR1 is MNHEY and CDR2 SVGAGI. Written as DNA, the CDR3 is TGTGCCAGCAGTTACGCCACAGGATCCGCGTGGAATGAGCAGTTCTTC. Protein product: CASSYATGSAWNEQFF.

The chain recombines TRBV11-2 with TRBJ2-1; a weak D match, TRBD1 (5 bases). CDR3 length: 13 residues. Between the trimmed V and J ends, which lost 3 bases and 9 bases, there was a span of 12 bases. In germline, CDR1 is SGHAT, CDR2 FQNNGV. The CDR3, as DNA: TGTGCCAGCAGCTTCAGGGATTTGACTGAGCAGTTCTTC. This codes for CASSFRDLTEQFF.

The CDR3 DNA sequence: TGTGCCAGCAGCTTAACGACAGGAACCTCAGATACGCAGTATTTT. It encodes CASSLTTGTSDTQYF. V is TRBV9 and J is TRBJ2-3; TRBD1 is a possible D gene (6 bases). The CDR3 has 15 residues. V lost 4 bases, J lost 4 bases, and 16 bases lay in between. Germline-derived CDR1 and CDR2 are SGDLS and YYNGEE.

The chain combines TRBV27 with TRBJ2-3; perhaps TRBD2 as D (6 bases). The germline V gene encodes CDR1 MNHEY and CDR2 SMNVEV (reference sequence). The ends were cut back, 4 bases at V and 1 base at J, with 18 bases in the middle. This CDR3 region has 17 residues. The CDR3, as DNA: TGTGCCAGCAGTTCCGCCAGTATGGAGCGGGGCACAGATACGCAGTATTTT. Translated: CASSSASMERGTDTQYF.

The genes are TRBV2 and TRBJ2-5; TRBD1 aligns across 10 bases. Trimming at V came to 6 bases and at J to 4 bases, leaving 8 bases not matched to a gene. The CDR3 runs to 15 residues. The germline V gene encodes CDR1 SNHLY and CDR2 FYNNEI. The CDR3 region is CASSAGTGVSETQYF. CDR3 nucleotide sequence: TGTGCCAGCAGCGCCGGGACAGGGGTTTCAGAGACCCAGTACTTC.

CDR3 bases: TGTGCCAGCAGCAGGACTAGCACAGATACGCAGTATTTT. Encoded protein: CASSRTSTDTQYF. The chain has TRBV7-8 and TRBJ2-3, with D perhaps matching TRBD2 (5 bases). V was shortened by 5 bases and J by 0 bases, with 6 bases between the two germline ends. Germline V gene sequence: CDR1 SGHVS, CDR2 FQNEAQ. This CDR3 has 13 amino acids.

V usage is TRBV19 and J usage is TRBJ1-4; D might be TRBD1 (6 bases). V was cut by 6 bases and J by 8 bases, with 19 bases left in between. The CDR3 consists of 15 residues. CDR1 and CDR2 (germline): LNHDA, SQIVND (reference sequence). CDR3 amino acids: CASSRTPDSREKLFF. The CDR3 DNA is TGTGCCAGTAGCCGAACTCCGGACAGTAGAGAAAAACTGTTTTTT. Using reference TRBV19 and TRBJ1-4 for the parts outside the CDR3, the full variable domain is DGGITQSPKYLFRKEGQNVTLSCEQNLNHDAMYWYRQDPGQGLRLIYYSQIVNDFQKGDIAEGYSVSREKKESFPLTVTSAQKNPTAFYLCASSRTPDSREKLFFGSGTQLSVL.

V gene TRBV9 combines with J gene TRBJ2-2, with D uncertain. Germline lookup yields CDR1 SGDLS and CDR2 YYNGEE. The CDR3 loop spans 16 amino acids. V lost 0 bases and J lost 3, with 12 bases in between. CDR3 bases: TGTGCCAGCAGCGTAGTGACGGCGGTTTACACCGGGGAGCTGTTTTTT. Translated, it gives CASSVVTAVYTGELFF.

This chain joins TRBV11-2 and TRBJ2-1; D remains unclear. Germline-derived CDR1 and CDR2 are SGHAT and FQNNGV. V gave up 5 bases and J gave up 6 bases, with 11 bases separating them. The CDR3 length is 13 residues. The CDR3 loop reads CASSPPSLNEQFF. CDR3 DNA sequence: TGTGCCAGCAGCCCCCCAAGCCTCAATGAGCAGTTCTTC.

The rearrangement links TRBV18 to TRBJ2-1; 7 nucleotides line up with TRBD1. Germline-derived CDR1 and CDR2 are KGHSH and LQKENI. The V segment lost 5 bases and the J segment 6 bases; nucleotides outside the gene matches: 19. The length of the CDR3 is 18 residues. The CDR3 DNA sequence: TGTGCCAGCTCAATATACCCAACAGGGGAAGTAACGAGCAATGAGCAGTTCTTC. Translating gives CASSIYPTGEVTSNEQFF.

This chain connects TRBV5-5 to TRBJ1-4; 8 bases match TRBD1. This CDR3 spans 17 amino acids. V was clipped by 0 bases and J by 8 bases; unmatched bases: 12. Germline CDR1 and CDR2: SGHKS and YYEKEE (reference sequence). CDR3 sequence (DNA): TGTGCCAGCAGCTTGGGTAGGCGGACAGGGTCGGACGAAAAACTGTTTTTT. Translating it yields CASSLGRRTGSDEKLFF.

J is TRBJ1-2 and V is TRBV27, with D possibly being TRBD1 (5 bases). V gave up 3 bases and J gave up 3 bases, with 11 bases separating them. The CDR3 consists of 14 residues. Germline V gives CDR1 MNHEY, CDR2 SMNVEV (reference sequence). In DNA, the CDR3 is TGTGCCAGCAGTTTCCAGGGCATAGACTATGGCTACACCTTC. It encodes CASSFQGIDYGYTF.

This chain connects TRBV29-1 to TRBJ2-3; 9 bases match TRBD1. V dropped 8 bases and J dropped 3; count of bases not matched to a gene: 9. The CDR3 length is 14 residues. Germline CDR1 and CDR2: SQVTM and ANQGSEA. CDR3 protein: CSFSGTGLTDTQYF. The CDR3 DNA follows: TGCAGCTTCTCCGGGACAGGGCTGACAGATACGCAGTATTTT.

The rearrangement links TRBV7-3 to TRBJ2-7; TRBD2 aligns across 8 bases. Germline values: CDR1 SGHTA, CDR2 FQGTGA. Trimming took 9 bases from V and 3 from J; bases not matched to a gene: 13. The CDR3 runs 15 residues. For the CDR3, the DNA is TGTGCCAGTTCTTTTAATAGCGGGATCAACTACGAGCAGTACTTC. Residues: CASSFNSGINYEQYF.

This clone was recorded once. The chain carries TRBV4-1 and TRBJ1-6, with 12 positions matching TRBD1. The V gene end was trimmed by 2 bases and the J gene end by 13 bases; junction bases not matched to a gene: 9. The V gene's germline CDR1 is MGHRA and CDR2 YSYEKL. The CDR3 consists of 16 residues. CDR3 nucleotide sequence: TGCGCCAGCAGCCAACTTGCGGGACAGGGGGCGCCTCCCCTCCACTTT. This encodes CASSQLAGQGAPPLHF.

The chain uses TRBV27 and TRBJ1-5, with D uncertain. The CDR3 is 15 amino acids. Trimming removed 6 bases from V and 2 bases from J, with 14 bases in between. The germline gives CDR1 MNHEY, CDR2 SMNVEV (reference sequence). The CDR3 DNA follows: TGTGCCAGCAGCCAGAGGAGATCAGGCAATCAGCCCCAGCATTTT. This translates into CASSQRRSGNQPQHF.

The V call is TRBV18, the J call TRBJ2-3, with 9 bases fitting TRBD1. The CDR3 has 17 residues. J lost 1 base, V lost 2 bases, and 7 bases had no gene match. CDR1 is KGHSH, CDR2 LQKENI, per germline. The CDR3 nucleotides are TGTGCCAGCTCACCAAGGGCGGGACAGGGCCGCACAGATACGCAGTATTTT. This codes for CASSPRAGQGRTDTQYF.